The T cell receptor beta chain under discussion was sequenced for a study of cytomegalovirus exposure and HLA in healthy donors. Study-wide results and caveats: It was assumed in the presence/absence analyses that sequencing depth was roughly uniform across donors. A later analysis reportedly found that, within productive TCRs, an Asian-associated ancestry cluster had fewer N-insertions than the mean observed across the roughly 700 donors.

Trimming took off 2 bases at V and 6 bases at J, with 14 bases between the two ends. The CDR3 contains 15 residues. CDR1 is SGHRS, CDR2 YFSETQ, per germline. About this clone: The target antigen is unknown.

Primers for the PCR totalled 60 Vbeta and 13 Jbeta. Source study methods: Among the unique TCR beta chains that a later analysis counted, around 82 million in all, roughly 9.9 million were shared. Sequencing used immunoSEQ multiplex PCR; TCRdb keeps in-frame clones, though not all of them. The D gene and trimming were derived from the DNA, and the V and J assignments and clone size from that table. The table has 150,000 to 200,000 clones, 84% seen once; the top ten hold under 5%. The chain has TRBV5-1 and TRBJ2-2; D is possibly TRBD1 (6 bases). The material sequenced was PBMCs. This TCR was recovered from a man younger than 35 in good health and CMV-seronegative. In DNA form, the CDR3 reads TGCGCCAGCAGCTTCGGACAGTCAGGGTCCGGGGAGCTGTTTTTT. It codes for CASSFGQSGSGELFF.